The text below deals with one TCR beta chain. Its specificity is not known. PCR primers comprised 60 Vbeta and 13 Jbeta primers. Only in-frame clones appear in the TCRdb table, and some are missing; sequencing was by immunoSEQ multiplex PCR. The data hold 130,000 or so clones, with over 75% observed a single time. This CDR3 is 14 amino acids long. Germline CDR1 and CDR2: MDHEN and SYDVKM. With 2 bases removed from V and 0 bases from J, the gap between germline ends came to 8 bases. These data originate in a study of cytomegalovirus exposure and HLA in healthy donors. The study, taken as a whole, reports: When analyzed later, a missense DCLRE1C variant was found to be linked to TCR beta V- and J-gene trimming. Immune exposure data for these donors was limited to CMV serostatus. What a later analysis reportedly showed was that an Asian-associated ancestry cluster had fewer N-insertions than the approximately 700-donor mean.

Sample: PBMCs. The sequence was collected from a man aged 25-45 years in good health and CMV-seronegative. V and J are TRBV28 and TRBJ2-7; unclear D gene. CDR3 amino acids: CASSLRESSYEQYF. CDR3 DNA sequence: TGTGCCAGCAGTTTACGCGAGAGCTCCTACGAGCAGTACTTC. Combining the CDR3 with reference TRBV28 and TRBJ2-7 gives the whole variable domain DVKVTQSSRYLVKRTGEKVFLECVQDMDHENMFWYRQDPGLGLRLIYFSYDVKMKEKGDIPEGYSVSREKKERFSLILESASTNQTSMYLCASSLRESSYEQYFGPGTRLTVT.